These T cell receptor beta chains were read from a single sample in a study of beta chain features in type 1 diabetes. TCRdb keeps only in-frame clones here, not all; method: immunoSEQ multiplex PCR. The sample contains 150,000 or so clones, 9% to 9.5% of which appear only once. The sequenced sample consisted of central memory CD4+ T cells from blood. The receptors originated from a man aged 18 to 30 in good health. Each CDR3 is given with its conserved first and last residue. The D gene is left open where the match is weak. Clone size is stated in some rows and not others, as once, few, many or a class when expanded.

j_call	clone_size	d_call	v_call	cdr3_aa	cdr3_nt
TRBJ1-2	.	.	TRBV6-5	CASTSSRGNYGYTF	TGTGCCAGCACTTCGTCCAGGGGTAACTATGGCTACACCTTC
TRBJ1-2	many	.	TRBV14	CASSRFVRGEGYTF	TGTGCCAGCAGCCGATTTGTAAGGGGCGAAGGCTACACCTTC
TRBJ1-1	few	.	TRBV9	CASSVDGNTEAFF	TGTGCCAGCAGCGTAGACGGGAACACTGAAGCTTTCTTT
TRBJ1-5	few	.	TRBV9	CASSAGADQPQHF	TGTGCCAGCAGCGCAGGGGCGGATCAGCCCCAGCATTTT
TRBJ1-5	.	TRBD1	TRBV6-1	CASSPDRVDNQPQHF	TGTGCCAGCAGCCCGGACAGGGTGGACAATCAGCCCCAGCATTTT
TRBJ1-4	few	TRBD1	TRBV4-3	CASSQDQGAANEKLFF	TGCGCCAGCAGCCAAGACCAGGGGGCGGCTAATGAAAAACTGTTTTTT
TRBJ2-1	.	TRBD2	TRBV4-3	CASSQDGTSGWEYNEQFF	TGCGCCAGCAGCCAAGACGGGACTAGCGGGTGGGAATACAATGAGCAGTTCTTC
TRBJ1-4	few	.	TRBV30	CAWSVGGAVNEKLFF	TGTGCCTGGAGTGTAGGGGGGGCTGTTAATGAAAAACTGTTTTTT
TRBJ2-3	few	.	TRBV7-2	CASSLARPGTDTQYF	TGTGCCAGCAGCTTAGCACGTCCGGGCACAGATACGCAGTATTTT
TRBJ2-7	few	.	TRBV11-2	CASSPTRGTYEQYF	TGTGCCAGCAGCCCTACGCGGGGCACCTACGAGCAGTACTTC
TRBJ2-7	.	.	TRBV5-5	CASSRNGGAYEQYF	TGTGCCAGCAGCCGGAACGGGGGAGCCTACGAGCAGTACTTC
TRBJ2-2	.	TRBD2	TRBV4-2	CASSLLMVAGNTGELFF	TGTGCCAGCAGCCTCCTCATGGTAGCGGGGAACACCGGGGAGCTGTTTTTT